A single TCR beta chain is shown here with its context. The data were obtained in a study of radiation and T cells in renal cell carcinoma. Treatment here: treatment-naive control, cytoreductive nephrectomy. Clones were read by immunoSEQ multiplex PCR, and TCRdb kept only the in-frame ones, dropping some. The data show about 12,000 clones, over 60% seen once. V was shortened by 0 bases and J by 5 bases, with 10 bases between the two germline ends. The CDR3 sequence is 15 residues long. Germline V gene lookup returns CDR1 LGHNA and CDR2 YSLEER. J is TRBJ2-2 and V is TRBV4-3; D may be TRBD1 (5 bases). This receptor was identified in a woman of 80 years or more with renal cell carcinoma. Source: tumor tissue, taken from a patient whose treatment was nephrectomy without radiotherapy. The CDR3 loop is CASSQEVPGTGELFF. CDR3 DNA: TGCGCCAGCAGCCAAGAAGTTCCAGGGACCGGGGAGCTGTTTTTT.